One sample yielded the 26 T cell receptor beta chains listed below, sequenced in a study of cytomegalovirus exposure and HLA in healthy donors. 13 Jbeta primers and 60 Vbeta primers were used for the PCR. Some clones are missing from TCRdb's copy, which holds only in-frame ones; the method was immunoSEQ multiplex PCR. The sample gives approximately 120,000 clones, roughly 71% of which show up once; roughly 4% is in the top ten. Sequenced: PBMCs. These receptors were taken from a woman between 50 and 59 years old in good health and CMV-seropositive.

This clone has just a few counts. This chain joins TRBV6-4 and TRBJ2-3; D possibly corresponds to TRBD2 (7 bases). This CDR3 contains 15 residues. From germline, CDR1 is MRHNA and CDR2 SNTAGT. V was cut by 0 bases and J by 5 bases, with 12 bases left in between. The CDR3 DNA sequence: TGTGCCAGCAGTGACTCACAGGGCGGGGGAGATACGCAGTATTTT. It specifies CASSDSQGGGDTQYF.

J is TRBJ1-2 and V is TRBV6-5; 9 bases agree with TRBD1. The CDR3 sequence is 14 residues long. With V trimmed by 3 bases and J by 4 bases, 3 bases remained unmatched. Germline-derived CDR1 and CDR2 are MNHEY and SVGAGI. The CDR3 sequence is CASSYRDRVYGYTF. For the CDR3, the DNA is TGTGCCAGCAGTTATCGGGACAGGGTCTATGGCTACACCTTC.

This clone was seen more than once but under ten times. The chain uses TRBV19 and TRBJ2-1; 9 nucleotides agree with TRBD2. The CDR3 is made up of 14 amino acids. Germline V CDR1 and CDR2: LNHDA, SQIVND (reference sequence). The junction had 10 bases not matched to a gene; V was cut back by 7 bases and J by 9 bases. CDR3 DNA sequence: TGTGCCAGTAAAGCAGGCGGGGGGGCCCTTGAGCAGTTCTTC. This gives the protein CASKAGGGALEQFF.

The chain carries TRBV6-6 and TRBJ1-5; a possible D gene is TRBD1 (6 bases). V was trimmed by 4 bases and J by 10 bases, leaving 17 bases between them. Germline CDR1 MNHNY, CDR2 SVGAGI (reference sequence). The CDR3 contains 14 residues. CDR3 residues: CASSLGGQVSPQHF. The CDR3 nucleotides are TGTGCCAGCAGTTTGGGGGGGCAAGTCAGTCCCCAGCATTTT.

The CDR3 coding sequence is TGTGCCAGCAGTGATAACAGGGGGCGCCTTGGAAACACCATATATTTT. Translation: CASSDNRGRLGNTIYF. V and J are TRBV6-1 and TRBJ1-3; 9 bases map to TRBD1. CDR3 length: 16 residues. Germline assignment: CDR1 MNHNS and CDR2 SASEGT. V lost 3 bases to trimming and J lost 3 bases; unmatched junction nucleotides: 6.

V is TRBV2 and J is TRBJ2-1, with 8 bases matching TRBD1. With V trimmed by 6 bases and J by 7 bases, 5 bases remained unmatched. This CDR3 contains 13 residues. Germline CDR1 reads SNHLY; CDR2 reads FYNNEI. The CDR3 protein is CASSVQGVNEQFF. CDR3 bases: TGTGCCAGCAGCGTACAGGGGGTAAATGAGCAGTTCTTC.

Here the CDR3 DNA reads TGCGCCAGCAGCTGGGGGGACAGGGCGGGCACAGATACGCAGTATTTT. The encoded protein is CASSWGDRAGTDTQYF. V is TRBV5-1 and J is TRBJ2-3, with 9 nucleotides matching TRBD1. The CDR3 runs 16 residues. Trimming took 3 bases from V and 1 from J; bases not matched to a gene: 6. In germline, CDR1 is SGHRS, CDR2 YFSETQ.

The chain combines TRBV27 with TRBJ2-2; TRBD1 agrees at 7 bases. Germline V gene data show CDR1 as MNHEY and CDR2 as SMNVEV (reference sequence). The CDR3 contains 15 residues. V dropped 5 bases and J dropped 0; count of bases not matched to a gene: 3. CDR3 in amino acids: CASSLGTANTGELFF. The CDR3 nucleotides read TGTGCCAGCAGTCTCGGGACAGCGAACACCGGGGAGCTGTTTTTT.

V usage is TRBV5-1 and J usage is TRBJ2-3; TRBD2 agrees at 9 bases. V trimming: 1 base; J trimming: 4 bases; junction bases outside the gene matches: 7. Looked up from germline, CDR1 is SGHRS and CDR2 is YFSETQ. This CDR3 spans 16 amino acids. The CDR3: CASSLSGTSSADTQYF. In nucleotides, the CDR3 is TGCGCCAGCAGCTTGTCGGGGACTAGCTCCGCAGATACGCAGTATTTT. The full variable domain, completed using reference TRBV5-1 and TRBJ2-3, is KAGVTQTPRYLIKTRGQQVTLSCSPISGHRSVSWYQQTPGQGLQFLFEYFSETQRNKGNFPGRFSGRQFSNSRSEMNVSTLELGDSALYLCASSLSGTSSADTQYFGPGTRLTVL.

The chain joins TRBV5-8 to TRBJ2-7; D is unclear. This CDR3 has 16 residues. Per germline, CDR1 SGHTS and CDR2 YDEGEE. The germline V and J ends were trimmed by 4 bases and 9 bases, with 26 bases remaining between them. The CDR3 nucleotides read TGTGCCAGCAGCAAGAGAATCAGGTTGTCCGGATTGTGGCAGTACTTC. It codes for CASSKRIRLSGLWQYF.

The rearrangement joins TRBV27 to TRBJ1-1; no reliable D call. The CDR3 covers 14 residues. From germline, CDR1 is MNHEY and CDR2 SMNVEV (reference sequence). Between the trimmed V and J ends, which lost 5 bases and 1 base, there was a span of 11 bases. CDR3 sequence: CASSALVANTEAFF. The CDR3 DNA sequence: TGTGCCAGCAGTGCTTTAGTCGCGAACACTGAAGCTTTCTTT.

This rearrangement joins TRBV15 to TRBJ2-5, with a possible D match to TRBD2 (7 bases). CDR3 length equals 15 residues. Germline-derived CDR1 and CDR2 are LNHNV and YYDKDF (reference sequence). The V gene lost 1 base and the J gene lost 6 bases, with 15 bases spanning the gap. The CDR3 DNA reads TGTGCCACCAGCAGAGTAGGGGGGGCCGCTAAGACCCAGTACTTC. Translating gives CATSRVGGAAKTQYF. Filled out from reference TRBV15 and TRBJ2-5, the complete variable domain reads DAMVIQNPRYQVTQFGKPVTLSCSQTLNHNVMYWYQQKSSQAPKLLFHYYDKDFNNEADTPDNFQSRRPNTSFCFLDIRSPGLGDTAMYLCATSRVGGAAKTQYFGPGTRLLVL.

The J gene is TRBJ1-2, the V gene TRBV19; 7 nucleotides align to TRBD1. Trimming removed 7 bases from V and 8 bases from J; junction bases left unmatched: 10. The CDR3 is 13 amino acids. Germline-derived CDR1 and CDR2 are LNHDA and SQIVND (reference sequence). CDR3 in amino acids: CASTRTGVVGYTF. DNA for the CDR3: TGTGCCAGTACCCGCACAGGGGTGGTCGGCTACACCTTC.

The rearrangement links TRBV27 to TRBJ2-1; TRBD2 aligns across 9 bases. The junction had 2 bases not matched to a gene; V was cut back by 0 bases and J by 2 bases. The germline V gene encodes CDR1 MNHEY and CDR2 SMNVEV (reference sequence). The CDR3 has 16 residues. In DNA, the CDR3 is TGTGCCAGCAGTTTATCAGCGGGGGGTACCTACAATGAGCAGTTCTTC. It codes for CASSLSAGGTYNEQFF.

This clone was observed a handful of times. The rearrangement links TRBV28 to TRBJ2-6; no definite D call. The CDR3 loop spans 13 amino acids. V lost 8 bases and J lost 1, with 6 bases in between. Looked up from germline, CDR1 is MDHEN and CDR2 is SYDVKM. CDR3: CASLSSGANVLTF. CDR3 bases: TGTGCCAGCCTGTCTTCTGGGGCCAACGTCCTGACTTTC.

The chain is built from TRBV5-6 and TRBJ1-6, with 8 bases matching TRBD1. V lost 4 bases, J lost 5 bases, and 8 bases stayed unmatched. Germline V gene data show CDR1 as SGHDT and CDR2 as YYEEEE. CDR3 length: 16 amino acids. For the CDR3, the DNA is TGTGCCAGCAGCCTGACAGGGGTCTTCCATAATTCACCCCTCCACTTT. Amino acid sequence: CASSLTGVFHNSPLHF. The entire variable domain, with the rest obtained from reference TRBV5-6 and TRBJ1-6, is as follows: DAGVTQSPTHLIKTRGQQVTLRCSPKSGHDTVSWYQQALGQGPQFIFQYYEEEERQRGNFPDRFSGHQFPNYSSELNVNALLLGDSALYLCASSLTGVFHNSPLHFGNGTRLTVT.

The rearrangement links TRBV15 to TRBJ1-2; D unclear. The germline V gene has CDR1 LNHNV and CDR2 YYDKDF (reference sequence). This CDR3 region has 18 residues. V lost 1 base and J lost 2, with 20 bases in between. The CDR3 protein is CATSRGIVAAGPNYGYTF. CDR3 in DNA: TGTGCCACCAGCAGAGGGATTGTAGCGGCAGGCCCCAACTATGGCTACACCTTC.

V and J are TRBV4-1 and TRBJ2-1; 9 nucleotides match TRBD2. The CDR3 is 17 residues long. The trim removed 1 base at V and 3 bases at J, leaving 7 bases unmatched. Germline lookup yields CDR1 MGHRA and CDR2 YSYEKL. CDR3 DNA: TGCGCCAGCAGCCAAGGGGGGGGTAGCGGGGGCTACAATGAGCAGTTCTTC. Translation gives CASSQGGGSGGYNEQFF.

There are a few counts of this clone. V gene TRBV10-1 combines with J gene TRBJ1-3, with no clear D. CDR3 size: 15 residues. The germline V and J ends were trimmed by 0 bases and 0 bases, with 6 bases remaining between them. The V gene's germline CDR1 is WNHNN and CDR2 SYGVQD (reference sequence). The CDR3, as DNA: TGCGCCAGCAGTGAGTCTAGAAACTCTGGAAACACCATATATTTT. Translation gives CASSESRNSGNTIYF.

The V gene is TRBV10-1, the J gene TRBJ1-5, with TRBD1 as a possible D gene (6 bases). The V gene's germline CDR1 is WNHNN and CDR2 SYGVQD (reference sequence). V was cut by 4 bases and J by 5 bases, with 9 bases left in between. The CDR3 spans 13 residues. CDR3 sequence (DNA): TGCGCCAGCAGTGGAGGGGGGGATCAGCCCCAGCATTTT. Its translation: CASSGGGDQPQHF.

This sequence joins TRBV2 and TRBJ2-2; 11 bases fit TRBD2. CDR1 and CDR2 (germline): SNHLY, FYNNEI. The CDR3 has 15 residues. J gave up 7 bases and V 4 bases, and 5 bases lay outside the gene matches. The CDR3 protein is CASSGTSGGFGELFF. CDR3 nucleotides: TGTGCCAGCAGTGGAACTAGCGGGGGCTTCGGGGAGCTGTTTTTT.

This clone has just a few counts. The chain employs TRBV7-2 and TRBJ2-7, with 11 positions matching TRBD2. The CDR3 contains 15 residues. CDR1 and CDR2 from the germline V gene are SGHTA and FQGNSA. V trimming: 5 bases; J trimming: 6 bases; junction bases outside the gene matches: 9. The CDR3 region is CASSLPALAGGEQYF. CDR3 in DNA: TGTGCCAGCAGCCTCCCGGCTCTAGCGGGGGGCGAGCAGTACTTC.

This chain uses TRBV11-2 with TRBJ2-3; D remains unclear. Trimming pared 5 bases from V and 0 bases from J, leaving 18 bases between. There are 17 residues in the CDR3. Germline V gene sequence: CDR1 SGHAT, CDR2 FQNNGV. In DNA form, the CDR3 reads TGTGCCAGCAGCCCCCGTGGGCAGCCACTTAGCACAGATACGCAGTATTTT. Its translation: CASSPRGQPLSTDTQYF.

This chain connects TRBV18 to TRBJ2-3, with D maybe TRBD1 (5 bases). Germline loops: CDR1 KGHSH, CDR2 LQKENI. The CDR3 has 15 amino acids. The V gene lost 3 bases and the J gene lost 6 bases, with 16 bases spanning the gap. The CDR3 bases are TGTGCCAGCTCACCCAGGGCCCTAAATGCGGATACGCAGTATTTT. It codes for CASSPRALNADTQYF.

This clone showed up just a few times. CDR3 sequence: CASSRGTSGLNEQFF. CDR3 nucleotide sequence: TGTGCCAGCAGTCGCGGGACTAGCGGGCTAAATGAGCAGTTCTTC. This sequence joins TRBV6-5 and TRBJ2-1, with 12 bases that match TRBD2. CDR1 is MNHEY, CDR2 SVGAGI, per germline. The J segment lost 7 bases and the V segment lost 5 bases, leaving 6 bases of the junction unmatched. This CDR3 has 15 residues.

This rearrangement joins TRBV9 to TRBJ1-5; a possible D gene is TRBD1 (5 bases). Trimming took off 4 bases at V and 2 bases at J, with 13 bases between the two ends. The CDR3 length is 15 residues. CDR1 and CDR2 (germline): SGDLS, YYNGEE. The CDR3 sequence is CASSSGGSGNQPQHF. CDR3 DNA: TGTGCCAGCAGCTCCGGGGGTTCCGGCAATCAGCCCCAGCATTTT.